These 30 T cell receptor beta chains came from one sample sequenced in a study of blood T cell repertoires in COVID-19. Some clones are missing from TCRdb's copy, which holds only in-frame ones; the method was immunoSEQ multiplex PCR. This table has approximately 220,000 clones, approximately 80% appearing once. Sequenced: peripheral blood. The receptors were sampled from a woman aged 70-85 years with acute or convalescent COVID-19.

This clone was detected a few times. This chain joins TRBV18 and TRBJ1-1, with 7 bases matching TRBD1. CDR1 is KGHSH and CDR2 is LQKENI in the germline V gene. With V trimmed by 4 bases and J by 0 bases, 5 bases remained unmatched. The CDR3 runs to 15 residues. The CDR3 loop reads CASSRDRAMNTEAFF. The CDR3, as DNA: TGTGCCAGCTCACGGGACAGAGCTATGAACACTGAAGCTTTCTTT.

The chain links TRBV4-1 to TRBJ2-7, with a weak D call TRBD1 (5 bases). V lost 1 base and J 3 bases, leaving 7 bases between the germline ends. Germline-derived CDR1 and CDR2 are MGHRA and YSYEKL. This CDR3 has 13 residues. The CDR3 sequence is CASSQGQNYEQYF. CDR3 nucleotide sequence: TGCGCCAGCAGCCAAGGACAGAACTACGAGCAGTACTTC.

This clone was detected many times. V is TRBV6-5 and J is TRBJ1-2, with D possibly being TRBD1 (5 bases). The CDR3 covers 13 residues. The germline V gene encodes CDR1 MNHEY and CDR2 SVGAGI. Trimming cost V 6 bases and J 8 bases, with 16 bases left between them. The chain's CDR3 is CASSLRGGVGYTF. The CDR3 region has the DNA TGTGCCAGCAGCCTCCGTGGAGGGGTCGGCTACACCTTC.

This chain uses TRBV15 with TRBJ1-1; D is ambiguous. The CDR3 spans 14 residues. V lost 3 bases, J lost 1 base, and 9 bases lay in between. CDR1 is LNHNV and CDR2 is YYDKDF in the germline V gene (reference sequence). The CDR3 is CATSRPPGNTEAFF. CDR3 bases: TGTGCCACCAGCAGGCCACCGGGGAACACTGAAGCTTTCTTT.

This rearrangement joins TRBV29-1 to TRBJ2-5; weak D call: TRBD2 (6 bases). The V end lost 0 bases, the J end lost 2 bases, and 16 bases lay between the germline ends. Germline CDR1 reads SQVTM; CDR2 reads ANQGSEA. The CDR3 loop spans 16 amino acids. CDR3 nucleotides: TGCAGCGTTGAAGATCGGATAGCGGACTTACAAGAGACCCAGTACTTC. This encodes CSVEDRIADLQETQYF. The whole variable domain, filled in from reference TRBV29-1 and TRBJ2-5, reads SAVISQKPSRDICQRGTSLTIQCQVDSQVTMMFWYRQQPGQSLTLIATANQGSEATYESGFVIDKFPISRPNLTFSTLTVSNMSPEDSSIYLCSVEDRIADLQETQYFGPGTRLLVL.

The chain carries TRBV7-6 and TRBJ1-2, with TRBD1 matching 8 bases. Germline CDR1 SGHVS, CDR2 FNYEAQ. J was trimmed by 3 bases and V by 0 bases; bases with no gene match: 6. The CDR3 has 16 amino acids. In DNA form, the CDR3 reads TGTGCCAGCAGCTTAGCGGCAGGGGGCGCAGACTATGGCTACACCTTC. Its protein is CASSLAAGGADYGYTF.

This chain links TRBV18 with TRBJ1-1; 9 bases agree with TRBD1. The CDR3 spans 13 residues. Germline trimming cut 5 bases from V and 11 bases from J; bases unmatched to any gene: 9. Per the germline V gene, CDR1 is KGHSH and CDR2 is LQKENI. The CDR3 DNA follows: TGTGCCAGCTCAACACAGGGGGCCCAGGGCGCTTTCTTT. Translating it yields CASSTQGAQGAFF.

The gene calls are TRBV11-1 and TRBJ2-1, with 8 bases identical to TRBD2. From germline, CDR1 is SGHAT and CDR2 FQDESV (reference sequence). The CDR3 sequence is 18 residues long. V dropped 0 bases and J dropped 2; count of bases not matched to a gene: 9. The CDR3 DNA follows: TGTGCCAGCAGCTTAGCCCCGCCGGGACTAGGGACCTACAATGAGCAGTTCTTC. Its protein product is CASSLAPPGLGTYNEQFF. Using reference TRBV11-1 and TRBJ2-1 for the parts outside the CDR3, the full variable domain is EAEVAQSPRYKITEKSQAVAFWCDPISGHATLYWYRQILGQGPELLVQFQDESVVDDSQLPKDRFSAERLKGVDSTLKIQPAELGDSAMYLCASSLAPPGLGTYNEQFFGPGTRLTVL.

This clone appeared a few times. In nucleotides, the CDR3 is TGTGCCAGCTCACCCCAATCCCGGGACAGCTTTTCACCCCTCCACTTT. Residues: CASSPQSRDSFSPLHF. V gene TRBV18 combines with J gene TRBJ1-6, with 7 bases lining up with TRBD1. The CDR3 is made up of 16 amino acids. V trimming: 3 bases; J trimming: 9 bases; junction bases outside the gene matches: 11. Germline V CDR1 and CDR2: KGHSH, LQKENI.

This chain links TRBV19 with TRBJ2-7, with TRBD1 identical over 8 bases. V gave up 3 bases and J gave up 6 bases; unmatched junction bases: 7. The CDR3 runs to 14 residues. Germline-derived CDR1 and CDR2 are LNHDA and SQIVND (reference sequence). CDR3 amino acids: CASSMTGVSREQYF. In DNA form, the CDR3 reads TGTGCCAGTAGTATGACAGGGGTTTCTCGCGAGCAGTACTTC.

This chain uses TRBV27 with TRBJ2-6; TRBD1 agrees at 11 bases. This CDR3 is 17 amino acids long. Trimming removed 6 bases from V and 1 base from J; junction bases left unmatched: 5. Germline CDR1 reads MNHEY; CDR2 reads SMNVEV (reference sequence). The CDR3 DNA reads as TGTGCCAGCAGCCCCGGGACAGGGGGTTCTGGGGCCAACGTCCTGACTTTC. It encodes CASSPGTGGSGANVLTF.

The V call is TRBV27, the J call TRBJ1-4, with D possibly matching TRBD1 (5 bases). Trimming took 4 bases from V and 10 from J, leaving 13 bases between them. Per the germline V gene, CDR1 is MNHEY and CDR2 is SMNVEV (reference sequence). The CDR3 sequence is 13 residues long. In nucleotides, the CDR3 is TGTGCCAGCAGTTGGGACTCTCGCGGAAAACTGTTTTTT. It encodes CASSWDSRGKLFF. Combining the CDR3 with reference TRBV27 and TRBJ1-4 gives the whole variable domain EAQVTQNPRYLITVTGKKLTVTCSQNMNHEYMSWYRQDPGLGLRQIYYSMNVEVTDKGDVPEGYKVSRKEKRNFPLILESPSPNQTSLYFCASSWDSRGKLFFGSGTQLSVL.

V usage is TRBV18 and J usage is TRBJ2-2, with TRBD2 as a possible D gene (6 bases). Trimming removed 3 bases at V and 13 bases at J, with 9 bases between. The germline CDR1 and CDR2 sequences are KGHSH and LQKENI. CDR3 size: 11 residues. DNA for the CDR3: TGTGCCAGCTCACCCGGAGGGTGGCTGTTTTTT. It specifies CASSPGGWLFF.

This rearrangement joins TRBV10-1 to TRBJ1-3; no reliable D call. Deletions cut 4 bases from V and 0 bases from J, with 7 bases between. In germline, CDR1 is WNHNN, CDR2 SYGVQD (reference sequence). The CDR3 covers 14 residues. The CDR3 is CASSVGLSGNTIYF. Here the CDR3 DNA reads TGCGCCAGCAGTGTGGGCCTCTCTGGAAACACCATATATTTT.

The chain is built from TRBV5-1 and TRBJ1-2; 7 bases agree with TRBD1. CDR1 and CDR2 (germline): SGHRS, YFSETQ. V shed 0 bases, J shed 4 bases, and the junction held 9 bases outside the gene matches. The CDR3 spans 16 residues. The CDR3 is CASSLALGGASYGYTF. Written as DNA, the CDR3 is TGCGCCAGCAGCTTGGCGTTAGGGGGCGCGTCCTATGGCTACACCTTC.

This chain connects TRBV7-2 to TRBJ1-1; 7 nucleotides line up with TRBD1. This CDR3 region has 16 residues. V lost 1 base to trimming and J lost 1 base; unmatched junction nucleotides: 6. The germline V gene has CDR1 SGHTA and CDR2 FQGNSA. Here the CDR3 DNA reads TGTGCCAGCAGCTTAGATCCCAAGGGGGCGAACACTGAAGCTTTCTTT. Protein product: CASSLDPKGANTEAFF.

This sequence joins TRBV19 and TRBJ1-6, with 8 nucleotides matching TRBD1. Germline trimming cut 9 bases from V and 4 bases from J; bases unmatched to any gene: 11. This CDR3 has 16 residues. The V gene's germline CDR1 is LNHDA and CDR2 SQIVND (reference sequence). The CDR3 DNA reads TGTGCCAGCCAACAAGGACAGGGACTTTATAATTCACCCCTCCACTTT. Amino acids: CASQQGQGLYNSPLHF.

This chain connects TRBV29-1 to TRBJ1-1; D remains unclear. Trimming shortened V by 2 bases and J by 1 base, and 5 bases separated the two germline ends. This CDR3 has 12 residues. Looked up from germline, CDR1 is SQVTM and CDR2 is ANQGSEA. The CDR3 region is CSVESGNTEAFF. In nucleotides, the CDR3 is TGCAGCGTTGAATCAGGGAACACTGAAGCTTTCTTT.

The CDR3: CASSREPYGYTF. In nucleotides, the CDR3 is TGCGCCAGCAGCAGGGAGCCCTATGGCTACACCTTC. The chain combines TRBV5-1 with TRBJ1-2; D unresolved. Deletions cut 4 bases from V and 4 bases from J, with 8 bases between. The CDR3 extends over 12 amino acids. Germline CDR1 SGHRS, CDR2 YFSETQ.

The gene calls are TRBV7-9 and TRBJ1-4; D is unclear. The CDR3 has 16 residues. With 0 bases removed from V and 1 base from J, the gap between germline ends came to 9 bases. Germline CDR1 is SEHNR and CDR2 is FQNEAQ (reference sequence). The CDR3 sequence: CASSLANGVTNEKLFF. The CDR3 DNA follows: TGTGCCAGCAGCTTAGCGAACGGAGTAACTAATGAAAAACTGTTTTTT. The full variable domain, in which reference TRBV7-9 and TRBJ1-4 provide the parts outside the CDR3, is DTGVSQNPRHKITKRGQNVTFRCDPISEHNRLYWYRQTLGQGPEFLTYFQNEAQLEKSRLLSDRFSAERPKGSFSTLEIQRTEQGDSAMYLCASSLANGVTNEKLFFGSGTQLSVL.

CDR3 bases: TGTGCCAGCAGCTTGGACAGGGGGCAGGTCTATGGCTACACCTTC. Encoded protein: CASSLDRGQVYGYTF. The rearrangement uses TRBV5-5 and TRBJ1-2; 9 nucleotides align to TRBD1. V was pared by 0 bases and J by 4 bases, with 4 bases of the junction left unmatched. CDR1 is SGHKS, CDR2 YYEKEE, per germline (reference sequence). The length of the CDR3 is 15 residues.

The rearrangement uses TRBV3-1 (or the pseudogene TRBV3-2) and TRBJ2-3; D not resolved. The ends were cut back, 1 base at V and 4 bases at J, with 12 bases in the middle. The CDR3 runs 15 residues. The V gene's germline CDR1 is LGHDT and CDR2 YNNKEL (reference sequence). The CDR3 loop reads CASSQVSVLADTQYF. CDR3 in DNA: TGTGCCAGCAGCCAAGTCTCGGTGTTGGCAGATACGCAGTATTTT.

The DNA of the CDR3 is TGTGCCAGCAGCCCGCGCCCTAATCAGCCCCAGCATTTT. Protein: CASSPRPNQPQHF. The chain is built from TRBV7-2 and TRBJ1-5; D call uncertain. This CDR3 is built from 13 residues. V lost 5 bases and J lost 4, with 9 bases in between. The germline gives CDR1 SGHTA, CDR2 FQGNSA.

The V call is TRBV5-4, the J call TRBJ1-1; no definite D call. Trimming pared 4 bases from V and 3 bases from J, leaving 13 bases between. The germline CDR1 and CDR2 sequences are SGHNT and YYREEE (reference sequence). The CDR3 is 14 amino acids. CDR3: CASSLGAGDTEAFF. CDR3 bases: TGTGCCAGCAGCCTGGGCGCCGGGGACACTGAAGCTTTCTTT.

CDR3 protein: CASSQDPTADTEAFF. CDR3 nucleotide sequence: TGTGCCAGCAGCCAAGACCCTACCGCGGACACTGAAGCTTTCTTT. The V gene is TRBV4-2, the J gene TRBJ1-1; D uncertain. The germline CDR1 and CDR2 sequences are LGHNA and YNFKEQ. This CDR3 is 15 amino acids long. V was cut by 0 bases and J by 3 bases, with 11 bases left in between.

The chain carries TRBV5-4 and TRBJ2-1, with D tentatively TRBD2 (5 bases). Germline CDR1 is SGHNT and CDR2 is YYREEE (reference sequence). The CDR3 is 17 amino acids. The V end was cut by 4 bases, the J end by 5 bases, with 22 bases between. CDR3: CASSGPDGILGDNEQFF. CDR3 bases: TGTGCCAGCAGCGGGCCCGACGGCATCCTCGGGGACAATGAGCAGTTCTTC.

On this clone: Distinct nucleotide sequences in the sample also encode this CDR3. The chain combines TRBV10-3 with TRBJ1-3, with D perhaps TRBD1 (5 bases). Germline CDR1 and CDR2: ENHRY and SYGVKD. The V end was cut by 5 bases, the J end by 2 bases, with 7 bases between. The CDR3 runs to 13 residues. The DNA of the CDR3 is TGTGCCATCAGTCCAGGGACTGGAAACACCATATATTTT. Encoded protein: CAISPGTGNTIYF.

The chain couples TRBV3-1 (or the pseudogene TRBV3-2) to TRBJ2-5; TRBD2 aligns across 10 bases. The junction had 5 bases not matched to a gene; V was cut back by 11 bases and J by 5 bases. This CDR3 comprises 12 residues. CDR1 is LGHDT, CDR2 YNNKEL, per germline (reference sequence). The CDR3 coding sequence is TGTGCCTCAGCGGGGGGGGCGGAGACCCAGTACTTC. Its protein is CASAGGAETQYF.

The genes are TRBV7-9 and TRBJ2-4; D might be TRBD1 (6 bases). CDR3 length equals 14 residues. Trimming took 4 bases from V and 8 from J, leaving 15 bases between them. Germline V CDR1 and CDR2: SEHNR, FQNEAQ (reference sequence). The CDR3 coding sequence is TGTGCCAGCAGCTCAATGATACAGGGTTACATTCAGTACTTC. Amino acids: CASSSMIQGYIQYF.

The V and J genes are TRBV28 and TRBJ1-2; D gene unclear. Deletions cut 6 bases from V and 8 bases from J, with 13 bases between. The CDR3 runs 12 residues. Germline assignment: CDR1 MDHEN and CDR2 SYDVKM. The CDR3 sequence is CASSFRERGYTF. In DNA, the CDR3 is TGTGCCAGCAGCTTCCGGGAACGGGGCTACACCTTC.